This TCR beta chain was recovered during a study of Ad26.COV2.S vaccination and SARS-CoV-2 variants. Sequencing used immunoSEQ multiplex PCR; TCRdb keeps in-frame clones, though not all of them. The sample lists fewer than 500,000 clones; about nine tenths were seen once. The sample holds one count of this clone. The treatment: around 19 received Ad26.COV2.S at low or high dose, single or two shots; five or six received placebo; per-sample allocation not given. After the first vaccine or placebo injection, samples were drawn on day 63. The ends lost 3 bases at V and 0 bases at J; junction bases unmatched: 14. The CDR3 is 19 residues long. CDR1 KGHSH and CDR2 LQKENI come from the germline V gene.

The chain couples TRBV18 to TRBJ2-1, with 7 bases lining up with TRBD2. The starting material was peripheral blood, obtained in a trial of Ad26.COV2.S vaccine versus placebo. The receptor comes from a person aged 18-65 years who received the Ad26.COV2.S COVID-19 vaccine or a placebo. This CDR3 is CASSPLGGVSGPSYNEQFF. DNA for the CDR3: TGTGCCAGCTCACCTCTGGGAGGGGTGAGCGGACCCTCCTACAATGAGCAGTTCTTC.